Listed below are T cell receptor beta chains from one sample, sequenced in a study of identical twins. TCRdb ran MiXCR on the 5' RACE reads and lists one entry per CDR3 protein. Of more than 650,000 distinct CDR3 sequences in the sample, around 6% were seen once. The sample consisted of naive T cells sorted from blood. These receptors all come from a man aged 18 to 35 in good health. CDR3s include the opening cysteine and the closing phenylalanine or tryptophan. A D gene is named only where the DNA matches it firmly. A clone size is listed for some rows: how often the clone was seen (once, few, many), or a class if it is expanded.

j_gene: TRBJ2-6; v_gene: TRBV4-3; abundance: few; d_gene: -; CDR3aa: CASSQDRRASGANVLTF; CDR3nt: TGCGCCAGCAGCCAAGATCGGAGGGCCTCTGGGGCCAACGTCCTGACTTTC
j_gene: TRBJ2-5; v_gene: TRBV12-3/TRBV12-4; abundance: many; d_gene: -; CDR3aa: CASTLNHGPQETQYF; CDR3nt: TGTGCCAGCACGTTAAACCATGGACCCCAAGAGACCCAGTACTTC
j_gene: TRBJ2-1; v_gene: TRBV21-1; abundance: few; d_gene: -; CDR3aa: CASSGRDPRSCYNEQFF; CDR3nt: TGTGCCAGCAGCGGCCGGGACCCGAGGAGCTGTTACAATGAGCAGTTCTTC
j_gene: TRBJ2-3; v_gene: TRBV20-1; abundance: many; d_gene: TRBD2; CDR3aa: CSARDSGSPLDTQYF; CDR3nt: TGCAGTGCTAGAGATAGCGGGAGTCCCCTAGATACGCAGTATTTT
j_gene: TRBJ2-1; v_gene: TRBV3-1; abundance: few; d_gene: -; CDR3aa: CASTPGFSYNEQFF; CDR3nt: TGTGCCAGCACTCCCGGCTTCTCCTACAATGAGCAGTTCTTC
j_gene: TRBJ1-6; v_gene: TRBV4-1; abundance: many; d_gene: -; CDR3aa: CASSQDSGNSPLHF; CDR3nt: TGCGCCAGCAGCCAAGATAGTGGGAATTCACCCCTCCACTTT
j_gene: TRBJ2-2; v_gene: TRBV7-9; abundance: many; d_gene: -; CDR3aa: CASTSDYFTGELFF; CDR3nt: TGTGCCAGCACCTCGGACTACTTCACCGGGGAGCTGTTTTTT
j_gene: TRBJ2-3; v_gene: TRBV20-1; abundance: many; d_gene: -; CDR3aa: CSASSGGFGTDTQYF; CDR3nt: TGCAGTGCTAGCTCCGGGGGCTTCGGCACAGATACGCAGTATTTT
j_gene: TRBJ2-7; v_gene: TRBV7-9; abundance: -; d_gene: -; CDR3aa: CASSLAREQYF; CDR3nt: TGTGCCAGCAGCTTAGCCCGTGAGCAGTACTTC
j_gene: TRBJ2-1; v_gene: TRBV20-1; abundance: many; d_gene: TRBD2; CDR3aa: CSARLAGGSNEQFF; CDR3nt: TGCAGTGCTAGACTAGCGGGAGGGAGCAATGAGCAGTTCTTC
j_gene: TRBJ2-2; v_gene: TRBV29-1; abundance: many; d_gene: TRBD2; CDR3aa: CSARGGQVNTGELFF; CDR3nt: TGCAGCGCCCGGGGGGGGCAGGTGAACACCGGGGAGCTGTTTTTT
j_gene: TRBJ1-5; v_gene: TRBV19; abundance: -; d_gene: -; CDR3aa: CASSPWTGQPQHF; CDR3nt: TGTGCCAGTAGTCCCTGGACTGGTCAGCCCCAGCATTTT
j_gene: TRBJ2-2; v_gene: TRBV12-3/TRBV12-4; abundance: few; d_gene: -; CDR3aa: CASSPMGRELFF; CDR3nt: TGTGCCAGCAGTCCCATGGGCAGGGAGCTGTTTTTT
j_gene: TRBJ2-3; v_gene: TRBV5-5; abundance: few; d_gene: -; CDR3aa: CASSLETWKDTQYF; CDR3nt: TGTGCCAGCAGCTTGGAGACCTGGAAAGATACGCAGTATTTT
j_gene: TRBJ2-5; v_gene: TRBV5-1; abundance: many; d_gene: TRBD1; CDR3aa: CASSVDRFKETQYF; CDR3nt: TGCGCCAGCAGCGTGGACAGGTTTAAAGAGACCCAGTACTTC
j_gene: TRBJ2-1; v_gene: TRBV12-3/TRBV12-4; abundance: -; d_gene: TRBD2; CDR3aa: CASSKAGLSYNEQFF; CDR3nt: TGTGCCAGCAGTAAAGCGGGACTCTCCTACAATGAGCAGTTCTTC
j_gene: TRBJ1-1; v_gene: TRBV6-5; abundance: many; d_gene: TRBD1; CDR3aa: CASSYLRPGTGMNTEAFF; CDR3nt: TGTGCCAGCAGTTACCTTCGTCCCGGGACAGGAATGAACACTGAAGCTTTCTTT
j_gene: TRBJ2-3; v_gene: TRBV27; abundance: -; d_gene: TRBD2; CDR3aa: CASSSQFPSGRYTDTQYF; CDR3nt: TGTGCCAGCAGTTCCCAGTTTCCTAGCGGGAGGTACACAGATACGCAGTATTTT
j_gene: TRBJ1-5; v_gene: TRBV2; abundance: many; d_gene: -; CDR3aa: CASSVSGYQPQHF; CDR3nt: TGTGCCAGCAGTGTCTCCGGTTATCAGCCCCAGCATTTT
j_gene: TRBJ2-1; v_gene: TRBV29-1; abundance: few; d_gene: -; CDR3aa: CSVLLTGIPFF; CDR3nt: TGCAGCGTTTTATTGACGGGAATTCCGTTCTTC
j_gene: TRBJ2-1; v_gene: TRBV29-1; abundance: -; d_gene: TRBD2; CDR3aa: CSVKGLAINEQFF; CDR3nt: TGCAGCGTGAAGGGACTAGCTATCAATGAGCAGTTCTTC
j_gene: TRBJ1-6; v_gene: TRBV12-3/TRBV12-4; abundance: many; d_gene: -; CDR3aa: CASSPGTDSYNSPLHF; CDR3nt: TGTGCCAGCAGTCCCGGGACGGACTCCTATAATTCACCCCTCCACTTT
j_gene: TRBJ1-2; v_gene: TRBV12-3/TRBV12-4; abundance: many; d_gene: -; CDR3aa: CASSSLGTANYGYTF; CDR3nt: TGTGCCAGCAGTTCCCTGGGGACCGCCAACTATGGCTACACCTTC
j_gene: TRBJ2-3; v_gene: TRBV3-1; abundance: few; d_gene: TRBD1; CDR3aa: CASQQRQGLTDTQYF; CDR3nt: TGTGCCAGCCAACAAAGACAGGGGTTGACAGATACGCAGTATTTT
j_gene: TRBJ1-6; v_gene: TRBV21-1; abundance: few; d_gene: -; CDR3aa: CASSQPDVNSPLHF; CDR3nt: TGTGCCAGCAGCCAACCGGACGTAAATTCACCCCTCCACTTT
j_gene: TRBJ2-2; v_gene: TRBV5-1; abundance: many; d_gene: -; CDR3aa: CASFPASIATGELFF; CDR3nt: TGCGCCAGCTTCCCCGCCTCAATCGCCACCGGGGAGCTGTTTTTT
j_gene: TRBJ2-1; v_gene: TRBV12-3/TRBV12-4; abundance: many; d_gene: TRBD2; CDR3aa: CASSEKGTSDVLFF; CDR3nt: TGTGCCAGCAGTGAAAAGGGGACTAGCGACGTCCTATTCTTC
j_gene: TRBJ2-5; v_gene: TRBV18; abundance: many; d_gene: TRBD1; CDR3aa: CASSPLDRQETQYF; CDR3nt: TGTGCCAGCTCACCCTTGGACAGGCAAGAGACCCAGTACTTC
j_gene: TRBJ2-5; v_gene: TRBV7-9; abundance: many; d_gene: TRBD1; CDR3aa: CASSRTGEQETQYF; CDR3nt: TGTGCCAGCAGTCGGACAGGCGAGCAAGAGACCCAGTACTTC
j_gene: TRBJ2-7; v_gene: TRBV6-2/TRBV6-3; abundance: many; d_gene: TRBD1; CDR3aa: CASSSQGPTQYF; CDR3nt: TGTGCCAGCAGCTCACAGGGGCCGACGCAGTACTTC
j_gene: TRBJ2-5; v_gene: TRBV20-1; abundance: many; d_gene: -; CDR3aa: CSAAIGGTQYF; CDR3nt: TGCAGTGCTGCTATAGGGGGGACCCAGTACTTC